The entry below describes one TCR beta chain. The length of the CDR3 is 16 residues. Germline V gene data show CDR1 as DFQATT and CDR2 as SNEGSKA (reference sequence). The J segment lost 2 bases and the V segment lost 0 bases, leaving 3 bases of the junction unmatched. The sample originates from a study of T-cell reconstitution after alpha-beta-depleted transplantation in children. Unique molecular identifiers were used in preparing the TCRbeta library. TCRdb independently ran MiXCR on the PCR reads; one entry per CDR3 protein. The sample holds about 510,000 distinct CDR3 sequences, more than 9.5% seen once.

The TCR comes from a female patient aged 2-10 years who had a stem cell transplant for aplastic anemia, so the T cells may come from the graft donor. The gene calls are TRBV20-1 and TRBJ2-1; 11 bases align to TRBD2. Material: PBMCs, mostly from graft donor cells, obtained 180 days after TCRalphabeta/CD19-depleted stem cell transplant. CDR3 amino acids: CSARDPSGRTYNEQFF. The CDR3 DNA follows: TGCAGTGCTAGAGATCCTAGCGGGAGGACCTACAATGAGCAGTTCTTC.